This entry describes one T cell receptor (beta chain). The target antigen is unknown. Assay used: immunoSEQ multiplex PCR; TCRdb lists only in-frame clones, some missing. Of 15,000 to 20,000 clones in the sample, about 83% were seen once. The sample is drawn from a study of T cell clonotyping in hematopoietic cell transplantation. Time point defined: recipient sample about 28 days before transplant, after cytoreduction. Samples: about 28 days before transplant, then days 30, 100 and 180 after. General study findings and limits: Recipient TCR diversity dropped after transplant; expanded clonotypes rose from day 30 to 180.

CDR1 SNHLY and CDR2 FYNNEI come from the germline V gene. V was cut by 3 bases and J by 0 bases, with 18 bases left in between. The CDR3 consists of 19 residues. Sequencing was performed on peripheral blood mononuclear cells, taken before stem cell transplant. The source is a man aged 45-65 years with acute myeloid leukemia. Some clones in this sample may be carry-over from other donors' samples. V is TRBV2 and J is TRBJ2-6; possible D gene TRBD1, 6 bases. DNA for the CDR3: TGTGCCAGCAGTGAGCGTAGGGCAGGGGTTAACTCTGGGGCCAACGTCCTGACTTTC. This gives the protein CASSERRAGVNSGANVLTF.